This TCR beta chain comes out of a study of T-cell memory formation after mild COVID-19. MiXCR, run by TCRdb on the 5' RACE reads, gives a single entry per CDR3 protein. This repertoire shows around 390,000 distinct CDR3 sequences, about a sixth found once; its top ten account for roughly 21%. Sequencing was performed on PBMCs or a T cell subset sorted from them (not recorded which). This receptor was obtained from a man between 18 and 35 years old who had mild COVID-19 (a few samples of this study predate the infection). Cell type and time point are not known.

The CDR3 reads CASSGTFNQPQHF. CDR3 in DNA: TGTGCCAGCAGCGGGACCTTCAATCAGCCCCAGCATTTT. This rearrangement joins TRBV7-2 to TRBJ1-5; D is perhaps TRBD1 (5 bases). Per germline, CDR1 SGHTA and CDR2 FQGNSA. The CDR3 extends over 13 amino acids. Trimming cost V 5 bases and J 3 bases, with 8 bases left between them.